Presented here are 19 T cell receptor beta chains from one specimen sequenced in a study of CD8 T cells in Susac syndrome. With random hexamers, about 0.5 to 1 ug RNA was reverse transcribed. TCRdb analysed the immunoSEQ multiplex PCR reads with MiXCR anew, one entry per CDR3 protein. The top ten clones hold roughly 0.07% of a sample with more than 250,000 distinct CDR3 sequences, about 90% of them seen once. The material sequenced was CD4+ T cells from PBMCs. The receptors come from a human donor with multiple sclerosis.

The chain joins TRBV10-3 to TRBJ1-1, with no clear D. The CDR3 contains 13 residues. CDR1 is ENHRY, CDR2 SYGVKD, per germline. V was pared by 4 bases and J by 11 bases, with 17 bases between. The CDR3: CAISADLGRLAFF. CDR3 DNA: TGTGCCATCAGTGCCGATTTAGGAAGGTTGGCTTTCTTT.

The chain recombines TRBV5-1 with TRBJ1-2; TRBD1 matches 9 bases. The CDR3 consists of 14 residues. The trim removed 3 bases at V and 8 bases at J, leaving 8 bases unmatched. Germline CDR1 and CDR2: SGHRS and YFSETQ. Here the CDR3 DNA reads TGCGCCAGCAGCTATTCACAGGGGGCGCGCGGCTACACCTTC. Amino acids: CASSYSQGARGYTF.

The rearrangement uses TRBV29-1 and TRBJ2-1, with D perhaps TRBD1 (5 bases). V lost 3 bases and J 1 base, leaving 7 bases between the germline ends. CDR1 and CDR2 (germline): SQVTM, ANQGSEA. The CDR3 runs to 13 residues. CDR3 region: CSVDQGSYNEQFF. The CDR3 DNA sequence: TGCAGCGTTGACCAGGGATCCTACAATGAGCAGTTCTTC.

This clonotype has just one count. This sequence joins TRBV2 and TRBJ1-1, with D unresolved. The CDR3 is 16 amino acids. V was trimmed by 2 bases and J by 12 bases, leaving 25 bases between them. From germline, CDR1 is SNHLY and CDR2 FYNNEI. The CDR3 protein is CASSENPPRTGRMPFF. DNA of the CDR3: TGTGCCAGCAGTGAAAATCCACCGAGGACCGGGAGGATGCCTTTCTTT.

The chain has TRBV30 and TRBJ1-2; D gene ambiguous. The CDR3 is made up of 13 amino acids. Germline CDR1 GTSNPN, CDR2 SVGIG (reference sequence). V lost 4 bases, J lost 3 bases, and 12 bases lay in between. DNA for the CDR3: TGTGCCTGGATAAGGGATGGGTACTATGGCTACACCTTC. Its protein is CAWIRDGYYGYTF.

The CDR3 sequence is CASSIDPSSSGNTIYF. CDR3 nucleotide sequence: TGTGCCAGTAGTATAGATCCCTCGAGCTCTGGAAACACCATATATTTT. This chain links TRBV19 with TRBJ1-3; D not certain. The length of the CDR3 is 16 residues. V lost 0 bases to trimming and J lost 0 bases, with 9 bases between them. Per the germline V gene, CDR1 is LNHDA and CDR2 is SQIVND (reference sequence).

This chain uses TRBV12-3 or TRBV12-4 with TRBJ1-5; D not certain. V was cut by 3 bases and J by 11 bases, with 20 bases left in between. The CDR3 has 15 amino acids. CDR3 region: CASSFFPRNIWAQHF. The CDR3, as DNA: TGTGCCAGCAGTTTTTTCCCGCGCAATATCTGGGCCCAGCATTTT.

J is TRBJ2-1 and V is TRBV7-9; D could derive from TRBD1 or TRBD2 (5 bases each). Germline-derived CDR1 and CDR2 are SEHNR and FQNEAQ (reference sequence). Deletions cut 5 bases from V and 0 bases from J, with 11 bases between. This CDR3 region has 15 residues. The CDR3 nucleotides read TGTGCCAGCAGCATGGGGGTTGTCTCCTACAATGAGCAGTTCTTC. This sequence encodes CASSMGVVSYNEQFF.

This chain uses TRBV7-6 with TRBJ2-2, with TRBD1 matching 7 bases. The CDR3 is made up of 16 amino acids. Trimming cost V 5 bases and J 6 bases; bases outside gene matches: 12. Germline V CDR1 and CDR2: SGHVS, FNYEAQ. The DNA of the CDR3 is TGTGCCAGCAGCCCCGGGGACAGCTATAGGGCCGGGGAGCTGTTTTTT. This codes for CASSPGDSYRAGELFF.

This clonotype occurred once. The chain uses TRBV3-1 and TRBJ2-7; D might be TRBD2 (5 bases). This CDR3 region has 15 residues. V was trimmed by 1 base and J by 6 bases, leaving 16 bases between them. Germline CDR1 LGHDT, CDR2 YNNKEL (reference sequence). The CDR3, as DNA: TGTGCCAGCAGCCAAGCTCCCCTCGGCGAGGGCGAGCAGTACTTC. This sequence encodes CASSQAPLGEGEQYF.

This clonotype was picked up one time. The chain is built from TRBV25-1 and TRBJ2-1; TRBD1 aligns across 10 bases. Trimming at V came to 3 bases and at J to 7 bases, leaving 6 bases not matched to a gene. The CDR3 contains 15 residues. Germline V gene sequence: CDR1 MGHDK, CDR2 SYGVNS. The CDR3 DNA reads TGTGCCAGCAGTGAGGCGGGGACAGGGGTAAATGAGCAGTTCTTC. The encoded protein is CASSEAGTGVNEQFF. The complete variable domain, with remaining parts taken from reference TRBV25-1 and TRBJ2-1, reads EADIYQTPRYLVIGTGKKITLECSQTMGHDKMYWYQQDPGMELHLIHYSYGVNSTEKGDLSSESTVSRIRTEHFPLTLESARPSHTSQYLCASSEAGTGVNEQFFGPGTRLTVL.

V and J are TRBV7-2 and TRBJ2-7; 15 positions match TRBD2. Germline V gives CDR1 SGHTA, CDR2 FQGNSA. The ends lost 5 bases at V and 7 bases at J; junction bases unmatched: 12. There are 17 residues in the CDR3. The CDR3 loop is CASSPEPPGLAGGEQYF. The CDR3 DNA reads TGTGCCAGCAGCCCCGAGCCTCCGGGACTAGCGGGAGGTGAGCAGTACTTC.

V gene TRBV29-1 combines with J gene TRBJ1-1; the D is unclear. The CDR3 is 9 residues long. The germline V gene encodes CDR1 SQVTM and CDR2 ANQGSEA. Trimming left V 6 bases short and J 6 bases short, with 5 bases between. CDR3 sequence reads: CSVRPEAFF. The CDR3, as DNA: TGCAGCGTGCGCCCTGAAGCTTTCTTT.

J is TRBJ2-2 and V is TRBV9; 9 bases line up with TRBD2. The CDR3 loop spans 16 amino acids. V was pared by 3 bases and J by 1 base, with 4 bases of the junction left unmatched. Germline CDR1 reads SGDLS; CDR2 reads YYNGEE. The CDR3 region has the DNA TGTGCCAGCAGCGAGGGTAGCGGGGGGAACACCGGGGAGCTGTTTTTT. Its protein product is CASSEGSGGNTGELFF.

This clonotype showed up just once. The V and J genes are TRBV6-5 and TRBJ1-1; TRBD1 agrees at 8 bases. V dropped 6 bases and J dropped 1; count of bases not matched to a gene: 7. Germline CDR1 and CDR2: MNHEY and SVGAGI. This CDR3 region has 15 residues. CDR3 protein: CASRVRTGPNTEAFF. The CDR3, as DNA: TGTGCCAGCAGAGTAAGGACAGGGCCGAACACTGAAGCTTTCTTT.

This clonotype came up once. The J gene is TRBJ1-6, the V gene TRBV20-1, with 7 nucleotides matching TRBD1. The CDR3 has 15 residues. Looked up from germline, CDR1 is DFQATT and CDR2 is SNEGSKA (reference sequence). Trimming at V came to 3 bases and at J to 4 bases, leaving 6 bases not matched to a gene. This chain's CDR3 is CSASDRALYNSPLHF. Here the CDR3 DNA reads TGCAGTGCTAGTGACAGGGCTTTGTATAATTCACCCCTCCACTTT.

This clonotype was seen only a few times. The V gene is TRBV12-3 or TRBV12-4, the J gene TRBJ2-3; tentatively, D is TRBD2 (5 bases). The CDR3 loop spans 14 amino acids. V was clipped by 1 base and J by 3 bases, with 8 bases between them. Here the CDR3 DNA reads TGTGCCAGCAGTTTAGACGGCGGGACAGATACGCAGTATTTT. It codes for CASSLDGGTDTQYF.

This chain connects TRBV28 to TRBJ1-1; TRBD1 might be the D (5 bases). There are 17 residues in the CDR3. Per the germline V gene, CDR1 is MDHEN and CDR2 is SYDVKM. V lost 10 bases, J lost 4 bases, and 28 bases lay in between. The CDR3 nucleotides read TGTGCCACCTACCCCCCGGGACTCCTAGAAGTGGGCACTGAAGCTTTCTTT. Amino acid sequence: CATYPPGLLEVGTEAFF.

The CDR3 here is CASSLLLSGANVLTF. DNA for the CDR3: TGTGCCAGCAGTTTACTCCTCTCTGGGGCCAACGTCCTGACTTTC. This chain connects TRBV27 to TRBJ2-6; no firm D call. Germline V gene data show CDR1 as MNHEY and CDR2 as SMNVEV (reference sequence). This CDR3 has 15 amino acids. V dropped 2 bases and J dropped 0 bases, with 5 bases sitting between them.